These 8 T cell receptor beta chains share one sample of origin, sequenced in a study of a mutant IDH1 vaccine in newly diagnosed glioma. Time point meaning: baseline, week 1 (first vaccination visit). The treatment denotes: pre-vaccination baseline after standard-of-care therapy. Here immunoSEQ multiplex PCR was the method, and the copy in TCRdb shows in-frame clones only, minus some. There are fewer than 45,000 clones in the sample; 80% to 95% occur only once, and 18% lies in the top ten. The sample consisted of PBMCs, taken from a glioma patient treated with radiotherapy, temozolomide or both. Source of these receptors: a man aged 18-30 years with glioma.

V usage is TRBV27 and J usage is TRBJ1-1; D gene ambiguous. Trimming cost V 6 bases and J 2 bases, with 7 bases left between them. From germline, CDR1 is MNHEY and CDR2 SMNVEV (reference sequence). The CDR3 is 12 amino acids. The CDR3 sequence: CASRTVNTEAFF. The CDR3 DNA reads TGTGCCAGCAGGACGGTTAACACTGAAGCTTTCTTT.

V usage is TRBV5-1 and J usage is TRBJ2-2, with D hard to call. The ends were cut back, 0 bases at V and 0 bases at J, with 6 bases in the middle. The CDR3 length is 15 residues. Germline CDR1 reads SGHRS; CDR2 reads YFSETQ. Here the CDR3 reads CASSLGQPNTGELFF. DNA for the CDR3: TGCGCCAGCAGCTTGGGGCAGCCGAACACCGGGGAGCTGTTTTTT.

The chain combines TRBV7-2 with TRBJ1-6; possible D gene TRBD1, 5 bases. There are 15 residues in the CDR3. The germline CDR1 and CDR2 sequences are SGHTA and FQGNSA. Trimming cost V 1 base and J 6 bases, with 10 bases left between them. CDR3 protein: CASSLDGAGNSPLHF. CDR3 nucleotides: TGTGCCAGCAGCTTAGATGGGGCCGGTAATTCACCCCTCCACTTT.

The V and J genes are TRBV20-1 and TRBJ2-7, with D possibly TRBD2 on 5 matching bases. Per the germline V gene, CDR1 is DFQATT and CDR2 is SNEGSKA (reference sequence). Trimming took 5 bases from V and 7 from J, leaving 9 bases between them. There are 10 residues in the CDR3. The CDR3 here is CSAREREQYF. CDR3 nucleotide sequence: TGCAGTGCTCGGGAACGGGAGCAGTACTTC.

The CDR3 DNA is TGTGCCAGCAGTCCCTTAGACAGCGGACATTATGGCTACACCTTC. As protein: CASSPLDSGHYGYTF. V gene TRBV6-5 combines with J gene TRBJ1-2, with D possibly TRBD1 on 5 matching bases. The CDR3 has 15 residues. The germline V gene encodes CDR1 MNHEY and CDR2 SVGAGI. The V end lost 5 bases, the J end lost 5 bases, and 18 bases lay between the germline ends.

The chain carries TRBV6-6 and TRBJ2-4; the match to TRBD1 covers 8 bases. The germline V gene has CDR1 MNHNY and CDR2 SVGAGI (reference sequence). CDR3 length: 15 amino acids. V was pared by 6 bases and J by 5 bases, with 9 bases of the junction left unmatched. The CDR3 protein is CASRAGQGVQNIQYF. CDR3 bases: TGTGCCAGCAGGGCCGGACAGGGAGTGCAAAACATTCAGTACTTC.

V usage is TRBV19 and J usage is TRBJ2-3; D assignment may be TRBD1 or TRBD2 (5 bases each). V shed 3 bases and J shed 2 bases, with 6 bases lying between them. CDR3 length: 13 amino acids. The germline gives CDR1 LNHDA, CDR2 SQIVND (reference sequence). This chain's CDR3 is CASSIGTTDTQYF. CDR3 in DNA: TGTGCCAGTAGTATTGGGACCACAGATACGCAGTATTTT.

V is TRBV2 and J is TRBJ1-1; D is unresolved. This CDR3 has 13 residues. Per germline, CDR1 SNHLY and CDR2 FYNNEI. V shed 7 bases and J shed 1 base, with 10 bases lying between them. The CDR3 nucleotides are TGTGCCAGCACGTCGGACGGGAACACTGAAGCTTTCTTT. It encodes CASTSDGNTEAFF.